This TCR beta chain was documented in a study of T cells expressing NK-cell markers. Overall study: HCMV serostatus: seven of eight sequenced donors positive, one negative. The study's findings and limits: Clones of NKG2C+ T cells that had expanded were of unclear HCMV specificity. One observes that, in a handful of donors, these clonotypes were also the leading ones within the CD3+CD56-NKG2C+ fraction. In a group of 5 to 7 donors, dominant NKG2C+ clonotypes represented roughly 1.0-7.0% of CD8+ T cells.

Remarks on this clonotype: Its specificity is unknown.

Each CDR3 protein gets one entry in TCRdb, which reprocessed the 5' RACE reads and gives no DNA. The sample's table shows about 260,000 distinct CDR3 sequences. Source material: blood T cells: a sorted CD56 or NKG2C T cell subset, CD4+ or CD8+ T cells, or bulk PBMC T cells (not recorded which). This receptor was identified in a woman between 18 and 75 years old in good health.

This CDR3 is CASSQVKAGVTDTQYF. This chain links TRBV4-2 with TRBJ2-3; the TCRdb D gene call, TRBD2, has no DNA to confirm it. Looked up from germline, CDR1 is LGHNA and CDR2 is YNFKEQ. CDR3 length equals 16 residues.